This T cell receptor (beta chain) emerged from a study of regulatory T cells in long-lasting Graves disease. Time point: persistent/refractory GD, antithyroid drugs over 5 years with positive TRAb. From RNA extracted from PBMCs, the TCR library was made. An endocrinology department located in Xi'an, China, was where the patients came from. CDR3 size: 16 residues. Germline V gene data show CDR1 as LGHNA and CDR2 as YNFKEQ. V was clipped by 4 bases and J by 1 base; unmatched bases: 5. Both iRepertoire HTBI primers and Arm-PCR of CDR3 regions were used to build the TCR beta libraries. Each CDR3 protein is one row after TCRdb ran MiXCR on the multiplex PCR reads. The profile shows approximately 360,000 distinct CDR3 sequences, roughly 24% of them singletons.

The source is a woman aged 40 to 49 with Graves disease. Here the sequenced sample was peripheral blood mononuclear cells (PBMCs), taken when the disease was refractory, from a patient treated with antithyroid drugs. The chain joins TRBV4-2 to TRBJ2-2, with TRBD2 matching 8 bases. The CDR3: CASSPMSGRNTGELFF. The CDR3 region has the DNA TGTGCCAGCAGCCCAATGAGCGGGAGGAACACCGGGGAGCTGTTTTTT.